These 31 T cell receptor beta chains originate from one sample sequenced in a study of blood T cell repertoires in COVID-19. Repertoires were generated with immunoSEQ multiplex PCR, while TCRdb's copy carries only in-frame clones and drops some. Among 350,000 or so clones listed, 80% to 90% were seen once. What was sequenced was peripheral blood. The receptors come from a young woman with COVID-19, enrolled during active disease.

The V gene is TRBV28, the J gene TRBJ2-7; 9 bases fit TRBD1. V lost 1 base, J lost 6 bases, and 4 bases stayed unmatched. The CDR3 runs 14 residues. Germline CDR1 is MDHEN and CDR2 is SYDVKM. The CDR3 DNA reads as TGTGCCAGCAGTTTATCCGGACAGGGGCGCGAGCAGTACTTC. This sequence encodes CASSLSGQGREQYF.

The chain employs TRBV10-3 and TRBJ1-4; D unclear. The V gene lost 5 bases and the J gene lost 0 bases, with 10 bases spanning the gap. CDR3 length equals 15 residues. CDR1 ENHRY and CDR2 SYGVKD come from the germline V gene. The CDR3: CAISPSAATNEKLFF. The CDR3 DNA sequence: TGTGCCATCAGTCCGAGTGCGGCAACTAATGAAAAACTGTTTTTT.

This clone was seen only once. V usage is TRBV6-5 and J usage is TRBJ2-3; D remains unclear. V shed 3 bases and J shed 4 bases, with 11 bases lying between them. There are 14 residues in the CDR3. Germline assignment: CDR1 MNHEY and CDR2 SVGAGI. CDR3 nucleotide sequence: TGTGCCAGCAGTTATGGCCCCCAACCAGATACGCAGTATTTT. This encodes CASSYGPQPDTQYF.

The gene calls are TRBV19 and TRBJ2-3; 8 nucleotides match TRBD2. V lost 8 bases, J lost 1 base, and 5 bases stayed unmatched. CDR1 is LNHDA, CDR2 SQIVND, per germline (reference sequence). CDR3 length: 14 amino acids. The CDR3 nucleotides read TGTGCCAGTGGCGCGGGGGGTCGCACAGATACGCAGTATTTT. Amino acids: CASGAGGRTDTQYF.

The chain combines TRBV19 with TRBJ2-6; TRBD1 matches 9 bases. The junction had 8 bases not matched to a gene; V was cut back by 5 bases and J by 0 bases. This CDR3 comprises 18 residues. Per germline, CDR1 LNHDA and CDR2 SQIVND (reference sequence). The CDR3 DNA follows: TGTGCCAGTAGTGGATCCGGGACAGGGTACTCTGGGGCCAACGTCCTGACTTTC. Encoded protein: CASSGSGTGYSGANVLTF. Full variable domain (outside the CDR3, taken from reference TRBV19 and TRBJ2-6): DGGITQSPKYLFRKEGQNVTLSCEQNLNHDAMYWYRQDPGQGLRLIYYSQIVNDFQKGDIAEGYSVSREKKESFPLTVTSAQKNPTAFYLCASSGSGTGYSGANVLTFGAGSRLTVL.

J is TRBJ2-7 and V is TRBV6-5; D gene uncertain. The V gene lost 5 bases and the J gene lost 1 base, with 12 bases spanning the gap. This CDR3 region has 14 residues. CDR1 is MNHEY, CDR2 SVGAGI, per germline. The CDR3 region is CASSPSRSSYEQYF. CDR3 nucleotide sequence: TGTGCCAGCAGTCCCTCGCGGTCTTCCTACGAGCAGTACTTC.

The chain links TRBV14 to TRBJ2-3; a weak D match, TRBD2 (5 bases). The CDR3 runs 14 residues. Germline CDR1 is SGHDN and CDR2 is FVKESK. The germline V and J ends were trimmed by 5 bases and 0 bases, with 9 bases remaining between them. The CDR3 here is CASSWWTSTDTQYF. The CDR3, as DNA: TGTGCCAGCAGCTGGTGGACTAGCACAGATACGCAGTATTTT.

The V and J genes are TRBV4-1 and TRBJ2-5, with TRBD1 identical over 7 bases. With 3 bases clipped from V and 4 bases from J, the junction kept 8 bases outside the gene matches. Germline loops: CDR1 MGHRA, CDR2 YSYEKL. The CDR3 runs to 15 residues. In DNA, the CDR3 is TGCGCCAGCAGCCAGGCCGAGGGGGCGAGAGAGACCCAGTACTTC. As protein: CASSQAEGARETQYF.

The chain recombines TRBV24-1 with TRBJ2-2; 7 nucleotides agree with TRBD1. The V gene's germline CDR1 is KGHDR and CDR2 SFDVKD. This CDR3 is 16 amino acids long. Trimming cost V 2 bases and J 4 bases; bases outside gene matches: 6. The CDR3 region is CATSDWPGTATGELFF. The CDR3 DNA sequence: TGTGCCACCAGTGATTGGCCCGGGACAGCCACCGGGGAGCTGTTTTTT.

The chain is built from TRBV28 and TRBJ1-4; a weak D match, TRBD1 (6 bases). The V and J ends lost 2 bases and 8 bases respectively, with 12 bases between them. This CDR3 is built from 14 residues. The germline CDR1 and CDR2 sequences are MDHEN and SYDVKM. The CDR3 region is CASSLIQGSEKLFF. The CDR3, as DNA: TGTGCCAGCAGTTTAATCCAGGGGAGCGAAAAACTGTTTTTT.

The chain couples TRBV13 to TRBJ2-1; 12 bases map to TRBD2. The CDR3 covers 15 residues. Germline V gives CDR1 PRHDT, CDR2 FYEKMQ (reference sequence). Unmatched junction bases numbered 5, after V lost 2 bases and J lost 9 bases. The DNA for the CDR3 is TGTGCCAGCAGCTTAAGGGGACTAGCGGGTGTTGAGCAGTTCTTC. Translating gives CASSLRGLAGVEQFF.

V gene TRBV6-7 combines with J gene TRBJ2-1; TRBD2 agrees at 8 bases. TRBV6-7 is classed as an ORF, of uncertain function. CDR3 length: 18 amino acids. Trimming took 2 bases from V and 8 from J; bases not matched to a gene: 17. CDR3 region: CASSYPPGSSGPLDEQFF. CDR3 nucleotides: TGTGCCAGCAGTTACCCCCCGGGGTCTAGCGGGCCTCTTGATGAGCAGTTCTTC.

This clone was seen a handful of times. The gene calls are TRBV30 and TRBJ1-5; TRBD1 matches 7 bases. The CDR3 covers 13 residues. CDR1 is GTSNPN and CDR2 is SVGIG in the germline V gene (reference sequence). The ends lost 0 bases at V and 8 bases at J; junction bases unmatched: 4. CDR3: CAWSVGGSEPQHF. DNA for the CDR3: TGTGCCTGGAGTGTAGGGGGCAGCGAGCCCCAGCATTTT. The complete variable domain, with remaining parts taken from reference TRBV30 and TRBJ1-5, reads SQTIHQWPATLVQPVGSPLSLECTVEGTSNPNLYWYRQAAGRGLQLLFYSVGIGQISSEVPQNLSASRPQDRQFILSSKKLLLSDSGFYLCAWSVGGSEPQHFGDGTRLSIL.

This rearrangement joins TRBV7-2 to TRBJ2-7, with TRBD1 matching over 7 bases. With V trimmed by 0 bases and J by 4 bases, 6 bases remained unmatched. This CDR3 contains 15 residues. Per germline, CDR1 SGHTA and CDR2 FQGNSA. CDR3 residues: CASSLAPGTEYEQYF. The CDR3, as DNA: TGTGCCAGCAGCTTAGCCCCCGGGACAGAATACGAGCAGTACTTC.

The V and J genes are TRBV28 and TRBJ2-7, with 9 bases fitting TRBD2. V lost 2 bases to trimming and J lost 4 bases; unmatched junction nucleotides: 9. The CDR3 is 16 residues long. Germline lookup yields CDR1 MDHEN and CDR2 SYDVKM. CDR3: CASSLLIGGRGYEQYF. CDR3 in DNA: TGTGCCAGCAGTTTACTTATCGGCGGGAGGGGGTACGAGCAGTACTTC. The variable domain in full, completed from reference TRBV28 and TRBJ2-7, reads DVKVTQSSRYLVKRTGEKVFLECVQDMDHENMFWYRQDPGLGLRLIYFSYDVKMKEKGDIPEGYSVSREKKERFSLILESASTNQTSMYLCASSLLIGGRGYEQYFGPGTRLTVT.

The genes are TRBV6-1 and TRBJ2-7; no clear D. Germline CDR1 MNHNS, CDR2 SASEGT. V was trimmed by 3 bases and J by 3 bases, leaving 6 bases between them. This CDR3 comprises 12 residues. This chain's CDR3 is CASSDRNYEQYF. The CDR3 DNA follows: TGTGCCAGCAGTGACAGAAACTACGAGCAGTACTTC.

The chain combines TRBV3-1 (or the pseudogene TRBV3-2) with TRBJ2-5; D is unclear. CDR1 and CDR2 from the germline V gene are LGHDT and YNNKEL (reference sequence). V lost 4 bases and J 5 bases, leaving 14 bases between the germline ends. The length of the CDR3 is 14 residues. For the CDR3, the DNA is TGTGCCAGCAGCCCAGAGATCGTCCGGGAGACCCAGTACTTC. Translating gives CASSPEIVRETQYF.

This clone is a singleton in its sample. V is TRBV24-1 and J is TRBJ2-2; possibly TRBD1 for D (6 bases). The V gene's germline CDR1 is KGHDR and CDR2 SFDVKD. This CDR3 is built from 16 residues. With 4 bases removed from V and 0 bases from J, the gap between germline ends came to 11 bases. The CDR3 protein is CATSDYTGTNTGELFF. The CDR3 nucleotides read TGTGCCACCAGTGACTATACAGGGACGAACACCGGGGAGCTGTTTTTT.

In DNA, the CDR3 is TGCAGCGCCATTATTTGGACAGGGGAGGACTATGGCTACACCTTC. This gives the protein CSAIIWTGEDYGYTF. The J gene is TRBJ1-2, the V gene TRBV29-1, with TRBD1 identical over 9 bases. Per germline, CDR1 SQVTM and CDR2 ANQGSEA. The CDR3 is 15 amino acids. The trim removed 7 bases at V and 3 bases at J, leaving 12 bases unmatched. The full variable domain, its missing parts supplied by reference TRBV29-1 and TRBJ1-2, is SAVISQKPSRDICQRGTSLTIQCQVDSQVTMMFWYRQQPGQSLTLIATANQGSEATYESGFVIDKFPISRPNLTFSTLTVSNMSPEDSSIYLCSAIIWTGEDYGYTFGSGTRLTVV.

A remark on this clone: Distinct nucleotide sequences in the sample also encode this CDR3. The chain employs TRBV5-1 and TRBJ2-7, with 7 bases fitting TRBD1. With 0 bases clipped from V and 5 bases from J, the junction kept 5 bases outside the gene matches. The CDR3 loop spans 14 amino acids. The V gene's germline CDR1 is SGHRS and CDR2 YFSETQ. The CDR3 here is CASSLGQGDDEQYF. The DNA of the CDR3 is TGCGCCAGCAGCTTGGGACAGGGCGACGACGAGCAGTACTTC.

The chain recombines TRBV2 with TRBJ1-2; D unclear. V was trimmed by 6 bases and J by 8 bases, leaving 7 bases between them. CDR1 is SNHLY and CDR2 is FYNNEI in the germline V gene. The CDR3 contains 10 residues. The CDR3 region is CASREGGYTF. The CDR3 DNA sequence: TGTGCCAGCAGAGAGGGCGGCTACACCTTC.

The J gene is TRBJ2-2, the V gene TRBV4-1; possibly TRBD2 for D (5 bases). With 0 bases removed from V and 7 bases from J, the gap between germline ends came to 15 bases. Looked up from germline, CDR1 is MGHRA and CDR2 is YSYEKL. The CDR3 runs to 16 residues. The CDR3 is CASSQDGNLGGGELFF. The CDR3 bases are TGCGCCAGCAGCCAAGATGGTAACCTAGGAGGCGGGGAGCTGTTTTTT.

The chain links TRBV28 to TRBJ1-1, with D perhaps matching TRBD1 (5 bases). Germline loops: CDR1 MDHEN, CDR2 SYDVKM. Trimming pared 6 bases from V and 4 bases from J, leaving 15 bases between. The CDR3 totals 14 residues. CDR3 region: CASSFSGAGTEAFF. CDR3 nucleotides: TGTGCCAGCAGCTTCTCTGGGGCTGGCACTGAAGCTTTCTTT.

The chain is built from TRBV10-1 and TRBJ2-4; 7 bases match TRBD2. Losses at the gene ends were 11 bases for V and 0 bases for J; bases not matched to a gene: 10. CDR3 length equals 15 residues. Germline CDR1 is WNHNN and CDR2 is SYGVQD (reference sequence). The CDR3 DNA follows: TGCGCCGGGAGGGGAGCGAATGGAGCCAAAAACATTCAGTACTTC. This gives the protein CAGRGANGAKNIQYF.

A single count supports this clone. V usage is TRBV11-3 and J usage is TRBJ2-1; 14 nucleotides align to TRBD2. V dropped 4 bases and J dropped 8; count of bases not matched to a gene: 4. CDR1 and CDR2 (germline): SGHNT, YENEEA. This CDR3 spans 15 amino acids. The CDR3 coding sequence is TGTGCCAGCAGCTCTCAGGGACTAGCGGGAGATGAGCAGTTCTTC. Translating it yields CASSSQGLAGDEQFF.

CDR3 residues: CSVELRIQETQYF. The CDR3 DNA sequence: TGCAGCGTTGAATTGCGGATTCAAGAGACCCAGTACTTC. The V and J genes are TRBV29-1 and TRBJ2-5; D is uncertain. This CDR3 is built from 13 residues. Germline CDR1 reads SQVTM; CDR2 reads ANQGSEA. Trimming took off 2 bases at V and 2 bases at J, with 9 bases between the two ends.

The chain couples TRBV4-1 to TRBJ2-7, with D perhaps matching TRBD1 (7 bases). V was shortened by 3 bases and J by 4 bases, with 16 bases between the two germline ends. CDR3 length: 15 residues. CDR1 and CDR2 from the germline V gene are MGHRA and YSYEKL. In nucleotides, the CDR3 is TGCGCCAGCAGCCACCTCCGGAGGGGGCCTTACGAGCAGTACTTC. It specifies CASSHLRRGPYEQYF.

The chain joins TRBV25-1 to TRBJ1-1; D not resolved. CDR3 length: 14 residues. Germline V CDR1 and CDR2: MGHDK, SYGVNS. Between the trimmed V and J ends, which lost 4 bases and 5 bases, there was a span of 14 bases. CDR3 region: CASSVPGSTTEAFF. Here the CDR3 DNA reads TGTGCCAGCAGTGTGCCGGGTTCGACTACTGAAGCTTTCTTT.

The chain combines TRBV28 with TRBJ1-4; D ambiguous. Germline V lookup: CDR1 MDHEN, CDR2 SYDVKM. The CDR3 spans 19 residues. Deletions cut 6 bases from V and 8 bases from J, with 31 bases between. CDR3 residues: CASSPDRGGGRVRAEKLFF. In DNA form, the CDR3 reads TGTGCCAGCAGCCCCGACCGGGGTGGTGGAAGGGTCCGCGCGGAAAAACTGTTTTTT.

This chain links TRBV18 with TRBJ2-1, with 13 bases that match TRBD2. With 6 bases clipped from V and 6 bases from J, the junction kept 5 bases outside the gene matches. Germline V gene sequence: CDR1 KGHSH, CDR2 LQKENI. The CDR3 extends over 15 amino acids. The CDR3 is CASSGLAGVGNEQFF. The CDR3 DNA follows: TGTGCCAGCTCTGGACTAGCGGGAGTTGGCAATGAGCAGTTCTTC.

The V call is TRBV19, the J call TRBJ2-2; 10 positions agree with TRBD1. Germline trimming cut 5 bases from V and 4 bases from J; bases unmatched to any gene: 10. The length of the CDR3 is 17 residues. Germline loops: CDR1 LNHDA, CDR2 SQIVND (reference sequence). The CDR3, as DNA: TGTGCCAGTAGTGTGTCCATTAGGGACAGGGGCACCGGGGAGCTGTTTTTT. This sequence encodes CASSVSIRDRGTGELFF.